Presented here are 11 T cell receptor beta chains from one specimen sequenced in a study of cytomegalovirus exposure and HLA in healthy donors. Sequenced by immunoSEQ multiplex PCR; TCRdb stores in-frame clones only, minus some. This sample has about 68,000 clones, with roughly nine tenths found just once. The sample taken for sequencing was PBMCs. The receptors were sampled from a young man in good health and CMV-seronegative.

The genes are TRBV7-8 and TRBJ2-3, with TRBD2 matching 8 bases. Germline V gene lookup returns CDR1 SGHVS and CDR2 FQNEAQ. The CDR3 covers 17 residues. Germline trimming cut 4 bases from V and 2 bases from J; bases unmatched to any gene: 11. The CDR3 DNA sequence: TGTGCCAGCAGCTCCCAACCTGAGCGGGAGCCCACAGATACGCAGTATTTT. Translation gives CASSSQPEREPTDTQYF.

The chain uses TRBV27 and TRBJ2-3; a weak D match, TRBD2 (6 bases). In germline, CDR1 is MNHEY, CDR2 SMNVEV (reference sequence). The CDR3 is made up of 16 amino acids. V was clipped by 2 bases and J by 2 bases, with 14 bases between them. The CDR3 DNA reads TGTGCCAGCAGTTTAGTTGGTAGCGGAAACACAGATACGCAGTATTTT. It codes for CASSLVGSGNTDTQYF.

This chain links TRBV28 with TRBJ2-1, with TRBD2 matching 10 bases. CDR3 length: 15 amino acids. V lost 9 bases, J lost 8 bases, and 13 bases stayed unmatched. Looked up from germline, CDR1 is MDHEN and CDR2 is SYDVKM. The chain's CDR3 is CASPTGTSVRDEQFF. The CDR3 nucleotides read TGTGCCAGTCCGACCGGGACTAGCGTAAGGGATGAGCAGTTCTTC. Based on the CDR3 plus reference TRBV28 and TRBJ2-1, the full variable domain is DVKVTQSSRYLVKRTGEKVFLECVQDMDHENMFWYRQDPGLGLRLIYFSYDVKMKEKGDIPEGYSVSREKKERFSLILESASTNQTSMYLCASPTGTSVRDEQFFGPGTRLTVL.

The chain carries TRBV11-2 and TRBJ2-7; tentative D call: TRBD2 (6 bases). The CDR3 extends over 13 amino acids. Between the trimmed V and J ends, which lost 5 bases and 12 bases, there was a span of 20 bases. Germline loops: CDR1 SGHAT, CDR2 FQNNGV. In DNA, the CDR3 is TGTGCCAGCAGCCCCCGGGGACTTAAGACGTCGTACTTC. This encodes CASSPRGLKTSYF.

This rearrangement joins TRBV5-6 to TRBJ1-1; 8 bases are shared with TRBD1. The CDR3 covers 13 residues. Germline V gene sequence: CDR1 SGHDT, CDR2 YYEEEE. V lost 6 bases to trimming and J lost 10 bases; unmatched junction nucleotides: 11. CDR3: CASTLISQGVAFF. The CDR3 DNA sequence: TGTGCCAGCACCCTGATTTCACAGGGGGTAGCTTTCTTT.

The chain uses TRBV7-3 and TRBJ2-7; 10 bases are shared with TRBD1. Germline V gene sequence: CDR1 SGHTA, CDR2 FQGTGA. The CDR3 has 14 residues. V gave up 3 bases and J gave up 7 bases; unmatched junction bases: 6. DNA for the CDR3: TGTGCCAGCAGCTTCGCCCCGGGACAGGGGGAGCAGTACTTC. Translated, it gives CASSFAPGQGEQYF.

V usage is TRBV7-9 and J usage is TRBJ1-3; unclear D gene. V lost 2 bases and J lost 4, with 3 bases in between. The CDR3 consists of 12 residues. Germline V gene sequence: CDR1 SEHNR, CDR2 FQNEAQ (reference sequence). The CDR3 coding sequence is TGTGCCAGCAGCTTACTCGGAAACACCATATATTTT. Protein sequence: CASSLLGNTIYF.

The chain combines TRBV18 with TRBJ1-2; TRBD1 matches at 9 bases. The germline V gene has CDR1 KGHSH and CDR2 LQKENI. This CDR3 is built from 14 residues. J lost 8 bases, V lost 3 bases, and 7 bases had no gene match. CDR3: CASSPKTGGAGYTF. CDR3 nucleotide sequence: TGTGCCAGCTCACCTAAAACAGGGGGCGCCGGCTACACCTTC.

CDR3 region: CASSAQRGANEQFF. The CDR3 nucleotides read TGTGCCAGCAGCGCACAGCGGGGGGCGAATGAGCAGTTCTTC. The chain carries TRBV5-4 and TRBJ2-1; the match to TRBD2 covers 9 bases. The CDR3 is 14 amino acids. After removal of 4 bases from V and 7 bases from J, the junction contained 6 bases not matched to a gene. In germline, CDR1 is SGHNT, CDR2 YYREEE (reference sequence).

The chain links TRBV9 to TRBJ1-1; D possibly corresponds to TRBD1 (5 bases). The CDR3 length is 11 residues. V was clipped by 2 bases and J by 12 bases, with 11 bases between them. Germline CDR1 and CDR2: SGDLS and YYNGEE. CDR3 protein: CASSVLQGTFF. The DNA for the CDR3 is TGTGCCAGCAGCGTTCTGCAGGGAACTTTCTTT.

This clone rates as medium-sized (0.01 to 0.1%). The chain is built from TRBV6-1 and TRBJ2-7, with TRBD1 matching 9 bases. The germline V gene encodes CDR1 MNHNS and CDR2 SASEGT. V was clipped by 1 base and J by 9 bases; unmatched bases: 7. This CDR3 has 14 amino acids. The CDR3 sequence is CASSEGTGAGRQYF. CDR3 bases: TGTGCCAGCAGTGAAGGGACAGGGGCGGGTCGGCAGTACTTC.